This paragraph covers one T cell receptor beta chain sequence. Its specificity is unknown. This entry comes from a study of T cell responses to AZD1222 COVID-19 vaccine. Investigators merged groups given second doses at roughly 4 or roughly 12 weeks. The CDR3 runs 12 residues. V lost 8 bases and J lost 6, with 14 bases in between. CDR1 is KGHSH, CDR2 LQKENI, per germline. The study, taken as a whole, reports: Most donors were white British and more were female, and clonal diversity was possibly underestimated. Receipt of two AZD1222 doses was followed by a rise in Spike-specific TCR breadth and depth. Spike-spanning, vaccine-associated CD4 TCRs were dominant at 160-218 and 743-854.

Profiled with immunoSEQ multiplex PCR; TCRdb holds only in-frame clones, not every one. The profile covers around 150,000 clones, with 80% to 95% appearing a single time and roughly 4% taken by the ten largest. This clonotype originated in an adult who received the AZD1222 COVID-19 vaccine. The rearrangement links TRBV18 to TRBJ2-7; D possibly corresponds to TRBD1 (5 bases). Sequencing used peripheral blood, obtained 28 days after the second AZD1222 dose. The CDR3 region is CASTDSPSEQYF. CDR3 nucleotides: TGTGCCAGCACCGACAGTCCCTCCGAGCAGTACTTC.